The 2 T cell receptor beta chains below all came from one sample that was sequenced in a study of CD8+ T cells in alopecia areata. Reverse transcription of extracted RNA yielded cDNA, which provided the sequencing template. Assay used: immunoSEQ multiplex PCR; TCRdb lists only in-frame clones, some missing. This table holds 90,000 to 130,000 clones, under 60% found once. The specimen was NKG2D-low CD8+ T cells sorted from blood. All receptors come from a human donor with alopecia areata.

This clone was counted only a few times. This chain links TRBV28 with TRBJ2-5, with D possibly TRBD1 on 6 matching bases. The CDR3 has 16 amino acids. Germline assignment: CDR1 MDHEN and CDR2 SYDVKM. Trimming shortened V by 3 bases and J by 3 bases, and 17 bases separated the two germline ends. CDR3 in DNA: TGTGCCAGCAGTTTTTACAGGGCCGGTATGGAAGAGACCCAGTACTTC. This sequence encodes CASSFYRAGMEETQYF. Supplemented by reference TRBV28 and TRBJ2-5, the full variable domain reads DVKVTQSSRYLVKRTGEKVFLECVQDMDHENMFWYRQDPGLGLRLIYFSYDVKMKEKGDIPEGYSVSREKKERFSLILESASTNQTSMYLCASSFYRAGMEETQYFGPGTRLLVL.

The chain combines TRBV6-1 with TRBJ1-1; D unclear. Trimming took 8 bases from V and 3 from J, leaving 10 bases between them. In germline, CDR1 is MNHNS, CDR2 SASEGT. This CDR3 has 12 amino acids. The CDR3 DNA reads TGTGCCAGCCTCCCCTGGGACACTGAAGCTTTCTTT. Amino acids: CASLPWDTEAFF.